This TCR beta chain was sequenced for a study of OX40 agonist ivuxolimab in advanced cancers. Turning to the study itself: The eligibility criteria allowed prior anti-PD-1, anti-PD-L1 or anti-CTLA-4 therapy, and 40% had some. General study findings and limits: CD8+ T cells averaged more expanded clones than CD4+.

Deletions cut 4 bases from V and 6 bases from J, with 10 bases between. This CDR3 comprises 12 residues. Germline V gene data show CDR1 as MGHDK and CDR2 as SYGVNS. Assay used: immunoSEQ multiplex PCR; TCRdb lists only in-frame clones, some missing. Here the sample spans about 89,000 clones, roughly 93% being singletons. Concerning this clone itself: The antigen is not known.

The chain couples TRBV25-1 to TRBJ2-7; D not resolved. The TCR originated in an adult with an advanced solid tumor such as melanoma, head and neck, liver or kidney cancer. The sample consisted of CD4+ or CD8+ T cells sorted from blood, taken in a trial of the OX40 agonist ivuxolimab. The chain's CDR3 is CASSVGYGEQYF. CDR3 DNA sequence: TGTGCCAGCAGTGTAGGGTACGGCGAGCAGTACTTC.